A selection of T cell receptor beta chains follows, all from one sample in a study of blood T cell repertoires in COVID-19. Profiled with immunoSEQ multiplex PCR; TCRdb holds only in-frame clones, not every one. Here the sample spans over 200,000 clones, 88% being singletons. Specimen: peripheral blood. These receptors were collected from a woman between 25 and 40 years old with acute or convalescent COVID-19. The CDR3 runs from the conserved cysteine through the conserved F or W. Where a row states a size, it is once, few, many or the class of an expanded clone; other rows omit it.

CDR3aa: CASSLSVNTEAFF
j_gene: TRBJ1-1
abundance: .
v_gene: TRBV27

CDR3aa: CASSPGTVTNEKLFF
j_gene: TRBJ1-4
abundance: once
v_gene: TRBV19

CDR3aa: CASSNPTGSYGYTF
j_gene: TRBJ1-2
abundance: .
v_gene: TRBV7-2

CDR3aa: CASSVGTVVYGYTF
j_gene: TRBJ1-2
abundance: few
v_gene: TRBV14

CDR3aa: CASSQRDNQETQYF
j_gene: TRBJ2-5
abundance: once
v_gene: TRBV19

CDR3aa: CASSESKVGLASYNEQFF
j_gene: TRBJ2-1
abundance: .
v_gene: TRBV10-2

CDR3aa: CATGEASRTYEQYF
j_gene: TRBJ2-7
abundance: .
v_gene: TRBV25-1

CDR3aa: CASSRGTGIYNEQFF
j_gene: TRBJ2-1
abundance: once
v_gene: TRBV27

CDR3aa: CASSFPSGLAGGNEQFF
j_gene: TRBJ2-1
abundance: few
v_gene: TRBV7-9

CDR3aa: CASSRTSYNEQFF
j_gene: TRBJ2-1
abundance: .
v_gene: TRBV5-4

CDR3aa: CAWSLGTSELKGETQYF
j_gene: TRBJ2-5
abundance: .
v_gene: TRBV30

CDR3aa: CASSKDMENGYTF
j_gene: TRBJ1-2
abundance: .
v_gene: TRBV7-2

CDR3aa: CSVEDLGEGPYDGYTF
j_gene: TRBJ1-2
abundance: .
v_gene: TRBV29-1

CDR3aa: CASSSAGRGYSPLHF
j_gene: TRBJ1-6
abundance: once
v_gene: TRBV6-5

CDR3aa: CASSGSAGGGNEQFF
j_gene: TRBJ2-1
abundance: .
v_gene: TRBV5-1

CDR3aa: CASSLGLAGGVEQFF
j_gene: TRBJ2-1
abundance: .
v_gene: TRBV7-8

CDR3aa: CASSSTSGRGIYEQYF
j_gene: TRBJ2-7
abundance: .
v_gene: TRBV5-1

CDR3aa: CASSYSHYYGYTF
j_gene: TRBJ1-2
abundance: .
v_gene: TRBV6-5

CDR3aa: CASSLLWGANTEAFF
j_gene: TRBJ1-1
abundance: once
v_gene: TRBV19

CDR3aa: CASRTTSLGTQYF
j_gene: TRBJ2-5
abundance: .
v_gene: TRBV19

CDR3aa: CASRRLMNTDTQYF
j_gene: TRBJ2-3
abundance: .
v_gene: TRBV5-6

CDR3aa: CASSKTDYDEQYF
j_gene: TRBJ2-7
abundance: .
v_gene: TRBV7-9

CDR3aa: CASSLVRSGGLPYEQYF
j_gene: TRBJ2-7
abundance: .
v_gene: TRBV7-9

CDR3aa: CAWSSGRNYNEQFF
j_gene: TRBJ2-1
abundance: .
v_gene: TRBV30

CDR3aa: CASSDDTSSSYNEQFF
j_gene: TRBJ2-1
abundance: .
v_gene: TRBV25-1